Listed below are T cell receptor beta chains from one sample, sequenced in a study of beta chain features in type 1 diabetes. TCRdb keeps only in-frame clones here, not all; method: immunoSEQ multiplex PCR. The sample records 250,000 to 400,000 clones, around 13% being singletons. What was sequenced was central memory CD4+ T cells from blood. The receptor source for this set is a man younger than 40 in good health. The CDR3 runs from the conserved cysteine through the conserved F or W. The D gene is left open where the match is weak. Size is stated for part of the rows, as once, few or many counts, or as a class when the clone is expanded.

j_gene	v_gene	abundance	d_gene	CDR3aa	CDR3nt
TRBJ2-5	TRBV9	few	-	CASSPRGGHETQYF	TGTGCCAGCAGCCCCAGGGGTGGGCACGAGACCCAGTACTTC
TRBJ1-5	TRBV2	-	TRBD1	CASSLDRVGNQPQHF	TGTGCCAGCAGTTTGGACAGGGTGGGCAATCAGCCCCAGCATTTT
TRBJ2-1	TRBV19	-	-	CASSITRGEQFF	TGTGCCAGTAGTATTACCCGAGGTGAGCAGTTCTTC
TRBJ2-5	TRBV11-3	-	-	CASSTSGIIGTQYF	TGTGCCAGCAGCACATCCGGGATTATCGGGACCCAGTACTTC
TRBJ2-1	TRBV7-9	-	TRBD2	CASSLGSGSSNNEQFF	TGTGCCAGCAGCTTAGGGAGCGGGAGTTCGAACAATGAGCAGTTCTTC
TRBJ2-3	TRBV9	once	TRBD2	CASSPRGVAGITDTQYF	TGTGCCAGCAGCCCTCGCGGGGTAGCGGGGATCACAGATACGCAGTATTTT
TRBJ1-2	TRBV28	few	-	CASSLLASAGYTF	TGTGCCAGCAGTTTATTGGCATCGGCTGGCTACACCTTC
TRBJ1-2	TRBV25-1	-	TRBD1	CASRGTGGAYGYTF	TGTGCCAGCAGAGGAACAGGGGGCGCCTATGGCTACACCTTC
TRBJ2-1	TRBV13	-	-	CASSKPAARNEQFF	TGTGCCAGCAGTAAACCCGCGGCTCGAAATGAGCAGTTCTTC
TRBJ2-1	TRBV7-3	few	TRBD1	CASSLRGPNEQFF	TGTGCCAGCAGCCTCAGGGGGCCCAATGAGCAGTTCTTC
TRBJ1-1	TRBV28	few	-	CASSLLDKAFF	TGTGCCAGCAGTTTATTAGATAAAGCTTTCTTT
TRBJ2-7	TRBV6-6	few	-	CASSYHSSGNEQYF	TGTGCCAGCAGTTACCATAGCTCGGGGAACGAGCAGTACTTC
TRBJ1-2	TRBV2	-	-	CASSPLGQAYGYTF	TGTGCCAGCAGCCCCTTGGGGCAGGCCTATGGCTACACCTTC
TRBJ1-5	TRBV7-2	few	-	CASSGTRDQPQHF	TGTGCCAGCAGCGGGACAAGGGATCAGCCCCAGCATTTT
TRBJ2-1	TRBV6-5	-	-	CASSSGASSYNEQFF	TGTGCCAGCAGTTCCGGGGCGAGCTCCTACAATGAGCAGTTCTTC
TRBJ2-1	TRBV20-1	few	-	CSAYRVNEQFF	TGCAGTGCTTACAGGGTAAATGAGCAGTTCTTC
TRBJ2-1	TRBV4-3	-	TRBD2	CASSPSIGASGRAGEQFF	TGCGCCAGCAGCCCGTCGATTGGGGCTAGCGGGAGGGCAGGTGAGCAGTTCTTC
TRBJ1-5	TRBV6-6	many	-	CASSYVGENQPQHF	TGTGCCAGCAGTTACGTTGGCGAGAATCAGCCCCAGCATTTT
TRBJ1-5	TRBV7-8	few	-	CASIQGARGNQPQHF	TGTGCCAGCATTCAAGGGGCGAGGGGTAATCAGCCCCAGCATTTT
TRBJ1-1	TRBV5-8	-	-	CASSLVQGWAEAFF	TGTGCCAGCAGCTTGGTACAAGGGTGGGCTGAAGCTTTCTTT
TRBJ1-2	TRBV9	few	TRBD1	CASSARRDSGGNYGYTF	TGTGCCAGCAGCGCAAGAAGGGACAGTGGCGGTAACTATGGCTACACCTTC
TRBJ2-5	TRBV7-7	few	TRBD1	CASSSDRGLETQYF	TGTGCTAGCAGCTCGGACAGGGGGTTGGAGACCCAGTACTTC
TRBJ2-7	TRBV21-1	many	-	CASSSSRWETGNEQYF	TGTGCCAGCAGCTCTTCCCGTTGGGAGACAGGGAACGAGCAGTACTTC
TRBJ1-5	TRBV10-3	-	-	CAISGGTKQSAPAF	TGTGCCATCAGTGGGGGCACCAAGCAATCAGCCCCAGCATTT
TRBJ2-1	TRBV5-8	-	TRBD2	CASSLTSGRAGQFF	TGTGCCAGCAGCTTGACTAGCGGGAGGGCCGGGCAGTTCTTC
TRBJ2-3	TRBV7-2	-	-	CASSLPAFDTQYF	TGTGCCAGCAGCTTACCGGCCTTCGATACGCAGTATTTT
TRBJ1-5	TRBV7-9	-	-	CASSASGLYNQPQHF	TGTGCCAGCAGCGCCTCGGGACTGTACAATCAGCCCCAGCATTTT
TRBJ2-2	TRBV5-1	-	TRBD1	CASSDLDRSGELFF	TGCGCCAGCAGCGATTTGGACAGGAGCGGGGAGCTGTTTTTT